The 22 T cell receptor beta chains presented below share a single source sample, sequenced in a study of T cells in Graves' hyperthyroidism and ophthalmopathy. RNA transcripts gave rise to amplified TCR beta CDR3 regions. HTBI primers drove first-round RT-PCR of the TCR CDR3. TCRdb used MiXCR to reprocess the multiplex PCR reads, holding one entry per CDR3 protein. The sample has a few hundred thousand distinct CDR3 sequences, roughly 13% seen once; the top ten hold 34%. Sequencing input: blood. The receptor source for this set is a woman between 35 and 50 years old with Graves' ophthalmopathy.

This clonotype has ten or more counts. V and J are TRBV2 and TRBJ1-5, with D possibly being TRBD1 (5 bases). The CDR3 has 17 residues. The germline gives CDR1 SNHLY, CDR2 FYNNEI. The germline V and J ends were trimmed by 3 bases and 6 bases, with 21 bases remaining between them. The CDR3 coding sequence is TGTGCCAGCAGTGATTATTGGATTGGGGGATGGAGTCAGCCCCAGCATTTT. The encoded protein is CASSDYWIGGWSQPQHF.

The rearrangement uses TRBV15 and TRBJ2-1, with D uncertain. Germline V gives CDR1 LNHNV, CDR2 YYDKDF (reference sequence). The V gene lost 1 base and the J gene lost 4 bases, with 14 bases spanning the gap. CDR3 length equals 16 residues. The CDR3 DNA is TGTGCCACCAGCAGAGTTCTGGGTCTCGGGTACAATGAGCAGTTCTTC. Translation: CATSRVLGLGYNEQFF.

The chain is built from TRBV7-8 and TRBJ1-3, with D tentatively TRBD1 (6 bases). Between the trimmed V and J ends, which lost 1 base and 0 bases, there was a span of 10 bases. Germline V CDR1 and CDR2: SGHVS, FQNEAQ. The CDR3 extends over 16 amino acids. The CDR3 nucleotides read TGTGCCAGCAGCTTAGTGACAGGCCTCTCTGGAAACACCATATATTTT. Translating it yields CASSLVTGLSGNTIYF.

The chain employs TRBV2 and TRBJ2-7, with 7 bases identical to TRBD2. Trimming took 7 bases from V and 2 from J; bases not matched to a gene: 11. The CDR3 is made up of 15 amino acids. Looked up from germline, CDR1 is SNHLY and CDR2 is FYNNEI. The CDR3 region is CASTYRAAGPYEQYF. The CDR3 DNA follows: TGTGCCAGCACATATAGGGCAGCGGGGCCCTACGAGCAGTACTTC.

V gene TRBV6-2 or TRBV6-3 combines with J gene TRBJ2-3; 8 nucleotides align to TRBD2. Germline V gene data show CDR1 as MNHEY and CDR2 as SVGEGT. Trimming cost V 8 bases and J 0 bases; bases outside gene matches: 4. The CDR3 loop spans 14 amino acids. This CDR3 reads CASPVAGSTDTQYF. DNA for the CDR3: TGTGCCAGCCCTGTAGCGGGGAGCACAGATACGCAGTATTTT.

The chain is built from TRBV4-1 and TRBJ1-5, with D uncertain. The length of the CDR3 is 14 residues. V was pared by 1 base and J by 7 bases, with 11 bases between. Germline V CDR1 and CDR2: MGHRA, YSYEKL. Written as DNA, the CDR3 is TGCGCCAGCAGCCAAGTGGGAGGGAACCAGCCCCAGCATTTT. Translating it yields CASSQVGGNQPQHF.

This clonotype was counted at least ten times. The chain has TRBV27 and TRBJ1-5, with D unclear. From germline, CDR1 is MNHEY and CDR2 SMNVEV (reference sequence). The CDR3 length is 15 residues. Between the trimmed V and J ends, which lost 6 bases and 4 bases, there was a span of 16 bases. The CDR3 sequence is CASRNSKGVNQPQHF. Written as DNA, the CDR3 is TGTGCCAGCAGAAACTCAAAGGGTGTGAATCAGCCCCAGCATTTT.

This clonotype was picked up many times. This rearrangement joins TRBV12-3 or TRBV12-4 to TRBJ2-7; possible D gene TRBD1, 6 bases. V was trimmed by 5 bases and J by 3 bases, leaving 17 bases between them. This CDR3 region has 15 residues. The CDR3 protein is CASSPSRGLGYEQYF. CDR3 in DNA: TGTGCCAGCAGTCCAAGCAGGGGCTTGGGCTACGAGCAGTACTTC.

This clonotype has only a few counts. The chain carries TRBV5-8 and TRBJ2-3; D might be TRBD2 (5 bases). V lost 1 base to trimming and J lost 2 bases, with 17 bases between them. The CDR3 runs 17 residues. The germline gives CDR1 SGHTS, CDR2 YDEGEE. Written as DNA, the CDR3 is TGTGCCAGCAGCTTGATCGGAGGCCGATACTCCACAGATACGCAGTATTTT. It translates to CASSLIGGRYSTDTQYF.

This clonotype was observed a handful of times. The chain combines TRBV14 with TRBJ2-2, with D maybe TRBD1 (6 bases). V was pared by 3 bases and J by 0 bases, with 17 bases between. The CDR3 runs 18 residues. Germline loops: CDR1 SGHDN, CDR2 FVKESK. Here the CDR3 DNA reads TGTGCCAGCAGCCAGAAGGACAGTTACCCCGCGAACACCGGGGAGCTGTTTTTT. Translating gives CASSQKDSYPANTGELFF.

This clonotype occurred many times. The J gene is TRBJ2-7, the V gene TRBV7-6, with no clear D. Germline V gives CDR1 SGHVS, CDR2 FNYEAQ. V lost 0 bases to trimming and J lost 5 bases, with 8 bases between them. The CDR3 has 13 residues. This CDR3 is CASSLAGIDEQYF. Here the CDR3 DNA reads TGTGCCAGCAGCTTAGCAGGGATCGACGAGCAGTACTTC.

The sample holds one count of this clonotype. Mismatch with germline at one junction end may stem from a read error. This sequence joins TRBV20-1 and TRBJ2-5, with D hard to call. Germline loops: CDR1 DFQATT, CDR2 SNEGSKA (reference sequence). The CDR3 extends over 16 amino acids. The CDR3 sequence: CNARPPSRPRQETQYF. The CDR3 bases are TGCAATGCTAGGCCCCCCTCCCGTCCCAGACAAGAGACCCAGTACTTC.

This clonotype was found many times. The V and J genes are TRBV20-1 and TRBJ2-7; a weak D match, TRBD2 (6 bases). Germline CDR1 is DFQATT and CDR2 is SNEGSKA (reference sequence). CDR3 size: 11 residues. Trimming left V 5 bases short and J 7 bases short, with 12 bases between. The CDR3 is CSAGGTGEQYF. Written as DNA, the CDR3 is TGCAGTGCTGGAGGGACTGGGGAGCAGTACTTC.

The table lists this clonotype with a few counts. The rearrangement joins TRBV9 to TRBJ2-5; D possibly corresponds to TRBD1 (6 bases). V lost 4 bases and J 2 bases, leaving 15 bases between the germline ends. From germline, CDR1 is SGDLS and CDR2 YYNGEE. The CDR3 loop spans 15 amino acids. The CDR3 loop is CASSITGFSQETQYF. The CDR3 DNA reads as TGTGCCAGCAGCATCACAGGGTTTTCGCAAGAGACCCAGTACTTC.

The chain carries TRBV28 and TRBJ2-5, with TRBD1 identical over 8 bases. CDR1 and CDR2 (germline): MDHEN, SYDVKM. The CDR3 loop spans 16 amino acids. The V segment lost 4 bases and the J segment 0 bases; nucleotides outside the gene matches: 7. The CDR3 sequence: CASSSSGQAYQETQYF. Here the CDR3 DNA reads TGTGCCAGCAGTTCGTCGGGACAGGCGTACCAAGAGACCCAGTACTTC.

There are many counts of this clonotype. The J gene is TRBJ2-3, the V gene TRBV11-3, with 13 bases lining up with TRBD2. The germline V gene has CDR1 SGHNT and CDR2 YENEEA. Unmatched junction bases numbered 7, after V lost 5 bases and J lost 8 bases. The CDR3 is 15 residues long. CDR3 residues: CASSQLAGGRGTQYF. DNA of the CDR3: TGTGCCAGCAGCCAACTAGCGGGGGGGCGAGGTACGCAGTATTTT.

The chain recombines TRBV4-1 with TRBJ1-4; no clear D gene. There are 15 residues in the CDR3. Between the trimmed V and J ends, which lost 4 bases and 7 bases, there was a span of 16 bases. The germline gives CDR1 MGHRA, CDR2 YSYEKL. The CDR3 loop reads CASSLFAPESEKLFF. As DNA, the CDR3 is TGCGCCAGCAGCCTTTTCGCCCCCGAGAGTGAAAAACTGTTTTTT.

This rearrangement joins TRBV27 to TRBJ1-1; weak D call: TRBD1 (6 bases). Looked up from germline, CDR1 is MNHEY and CDR2 is SMNVEV (reference sequence). Trimming shortened V by 6 bases and J by 4 bases, and 9 bases separated the two germline ends. The CDR3 extends over 12 amino acids. In DNA form, the CDR3 reads TGTGCCAGCAGAAAGGGGGGCACTGAAGCTTTCTTT. Protein product: CASRKGGTEAFF.

This clonotype was counted many times. This chain joins TRBV20-1 and TRBJ2-7, with a weak D call TRBD2 (7 bases). CDR1 and CDR2 from the germline V gene are DFQATT and SNEGSKA (reference sequence). This CDR3 comprises 16 residues. V lost 3 bases and J 4 bases, leaving 22 bases between the germline ends. The CDR3 sequence: CSASGRGGRPDYEQYF. The CDR3 DNA is TGCAGTGCTAGTGGCAGGGGAGGGAGGCCAGATTACGAGCAGTACTTC.

This clonotype came up many times. The rearrangement joins TRBV29-1 to TRBJ1-2, with unresolved D. CDR3 length: 10 amino acids. Germline-derived CDR1 and CDR2 are SQVTM and ANQGSEA. Trimming removed 3 bases at V and 3 bases at J, with 2 bases between. This CDR3 is CSVDDYGYTF. The DNA of the CDR3 is TGCAGCGTTGACGACTATGGCTACACCTTC.

This clonotype was recorded at least ten times. CDR3 region: CSAPPSHYNEQFF. CDR3 sequence (DNA): TGCAGTGCGCCTCCGTCCCACTACAATGAGCAGTTCTTC. The chain uses TRBV20-1 and TRBJ2-1; D not certain. Trimming took off 6 bases at V and 3 bases at J, with 12 bases between the two ends. The CDR3 is 13 residues long. CDR1 and CDR2 from the germline V gene are DFQATT and SNEGSKA (reference sequence).

This sequence joins TRBV20-1 and TRBJ2-3; D tentatively fits TRBD1 or TRBD2 (5 bases each). Germline values: CDR1 DFQATT, CDR2 SNEGSKA (reference sequence). The CDR3 sequence is 16 residues long. Trimming cost V 0 bases and J 5 bases, with 18 bases left between them. The CDR3 nucleotides are TGCAGTGCTAGAGAGCAATTCGGGGCTGGGGGAGATACGCAGTATTTT. Its translation is CSAREQFGAGGDTQYF.